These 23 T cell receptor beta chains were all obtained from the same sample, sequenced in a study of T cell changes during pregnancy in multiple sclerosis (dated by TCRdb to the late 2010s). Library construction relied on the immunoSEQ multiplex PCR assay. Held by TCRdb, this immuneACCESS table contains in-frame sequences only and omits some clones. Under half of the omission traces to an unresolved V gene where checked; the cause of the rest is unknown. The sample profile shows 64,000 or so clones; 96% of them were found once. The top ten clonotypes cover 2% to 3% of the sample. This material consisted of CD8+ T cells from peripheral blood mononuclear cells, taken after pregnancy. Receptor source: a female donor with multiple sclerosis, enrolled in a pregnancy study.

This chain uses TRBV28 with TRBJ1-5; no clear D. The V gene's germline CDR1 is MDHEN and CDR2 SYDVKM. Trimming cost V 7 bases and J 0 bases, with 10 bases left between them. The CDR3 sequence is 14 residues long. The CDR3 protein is CASTEADSNQPQHF. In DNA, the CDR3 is TGTGCCAGCACCGAGGCGGATAGCAATCAGCCCCAGCATTTT.

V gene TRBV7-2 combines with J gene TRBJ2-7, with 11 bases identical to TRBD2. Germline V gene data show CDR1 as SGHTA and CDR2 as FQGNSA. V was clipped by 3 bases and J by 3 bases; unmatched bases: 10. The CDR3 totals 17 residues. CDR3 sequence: CASSFPTSGTSIYEQYF. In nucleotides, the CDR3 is TGTGCCAGCAGCTTTCCGACTAGCGGGACCTCTATCTACGAGCAGTACTTC. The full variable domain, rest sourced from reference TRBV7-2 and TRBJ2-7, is GAGVSQSPSNKVTEKGKDVELRCDPISGHTALYWYRQSLGQGLEFLIYFQGNSAPDKSGLPSDRFSAERTGGSVSTLTIQRTQQEDSAVYLCASSFPTSGTSIYEQYFGPGTRLTVT.

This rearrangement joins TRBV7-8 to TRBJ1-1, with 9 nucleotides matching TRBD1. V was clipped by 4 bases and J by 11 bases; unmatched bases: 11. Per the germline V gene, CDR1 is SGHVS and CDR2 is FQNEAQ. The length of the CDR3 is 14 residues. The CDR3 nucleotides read TGTGCCAGCAGCTCCCGGGACAGGGAAATGGAGGCTTTCTTT. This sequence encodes CASSSRDREMEAFF.

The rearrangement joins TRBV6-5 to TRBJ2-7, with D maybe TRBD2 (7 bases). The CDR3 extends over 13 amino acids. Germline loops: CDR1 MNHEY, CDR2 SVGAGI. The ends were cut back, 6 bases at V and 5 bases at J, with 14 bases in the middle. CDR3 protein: CASSYRGGDEQYF. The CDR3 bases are TGTGCCAGCAGCTACAGAGGGGGGGACGAGCAGTACTTC.

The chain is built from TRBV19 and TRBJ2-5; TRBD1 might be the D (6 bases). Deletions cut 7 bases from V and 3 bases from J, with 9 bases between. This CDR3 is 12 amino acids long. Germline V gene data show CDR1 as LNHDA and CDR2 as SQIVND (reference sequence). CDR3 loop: CASMSGEETQYF. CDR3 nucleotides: TGTGCCAGTATGTCAGGGGAAGAGACCCAGTACTTC.

The CDR3, as DNA: TGTGCCAGCAGCTTAGTCGAAAGGGGAAGGGGTAACACTGAAGCTTTCTTT. It is translated as CASSLVERGRGNTEAFF. This sequence joins TRBV7-8 and TRBJ1-1; possibly TRBD1 for D (5 bases). CDR1 and CDR2 from the germline V gene are SGHVS and FQNEAQ. Trimming pared 1 base from V and 2 bases from J, leaving 17 bases between. This CDR3 has 17 amino acids.

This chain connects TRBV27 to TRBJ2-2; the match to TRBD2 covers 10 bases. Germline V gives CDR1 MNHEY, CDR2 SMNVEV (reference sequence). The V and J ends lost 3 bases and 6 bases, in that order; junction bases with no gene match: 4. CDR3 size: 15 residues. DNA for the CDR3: TGTGCCAGCAGTTTGCTAGCGGGAGATCCCGGGGAGCTGTTTTTT. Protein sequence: CASSLLAGDPGELFF.

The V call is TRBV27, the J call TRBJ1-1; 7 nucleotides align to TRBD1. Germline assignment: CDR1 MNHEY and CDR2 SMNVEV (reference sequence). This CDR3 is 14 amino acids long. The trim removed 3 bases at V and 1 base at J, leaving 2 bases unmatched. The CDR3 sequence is CASSFQGGNTEAFF. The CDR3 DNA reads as TGTGCCAGCAGTTTCCAGGGGGGGAACACTGAAGCTTTCTTT.

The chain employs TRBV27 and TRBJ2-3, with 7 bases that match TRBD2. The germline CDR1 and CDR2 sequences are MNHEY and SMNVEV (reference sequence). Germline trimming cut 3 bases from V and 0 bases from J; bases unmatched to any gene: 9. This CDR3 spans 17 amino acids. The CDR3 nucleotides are TGTGCCAGCAGTTTTTCTCGGGGCGGGAGAAGCACAGATACGCAGTATTTT. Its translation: CASSFSRGGRSTDTQYF.

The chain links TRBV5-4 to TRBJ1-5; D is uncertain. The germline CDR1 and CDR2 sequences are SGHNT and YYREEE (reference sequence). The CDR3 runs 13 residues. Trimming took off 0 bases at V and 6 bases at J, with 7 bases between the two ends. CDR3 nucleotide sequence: TGTGCCAGCAGCTTGGGGCGGTCTCAGCCCCAGCATTTT. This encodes CASSLGRSQPQHF.

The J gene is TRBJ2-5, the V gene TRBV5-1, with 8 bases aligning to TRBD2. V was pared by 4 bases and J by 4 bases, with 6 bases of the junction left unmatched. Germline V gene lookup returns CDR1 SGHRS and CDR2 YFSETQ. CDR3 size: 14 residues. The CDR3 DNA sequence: TGCGCCAGCAGCGGCGGGAGGAGTTTAGAGACCCAGTACTTC. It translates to CASSGGRSLETQYF.

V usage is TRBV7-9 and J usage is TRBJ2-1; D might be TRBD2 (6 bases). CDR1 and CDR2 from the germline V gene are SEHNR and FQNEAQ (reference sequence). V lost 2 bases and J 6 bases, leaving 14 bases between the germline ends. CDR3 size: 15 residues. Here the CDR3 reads CASSLYIGSLNEQFF. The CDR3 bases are TGTGCCAGCAGCTTATATATCGGGAGTCTCAATGAGCAGTTCTTC.

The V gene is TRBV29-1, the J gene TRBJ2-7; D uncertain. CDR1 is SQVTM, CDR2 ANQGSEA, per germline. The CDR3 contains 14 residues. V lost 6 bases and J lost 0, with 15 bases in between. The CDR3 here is CSVVPPGLSYEQYF. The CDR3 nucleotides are TGCAGCGTGGTTCCCCCAGGTCTCTCCTACGAGCAGTACTTC.

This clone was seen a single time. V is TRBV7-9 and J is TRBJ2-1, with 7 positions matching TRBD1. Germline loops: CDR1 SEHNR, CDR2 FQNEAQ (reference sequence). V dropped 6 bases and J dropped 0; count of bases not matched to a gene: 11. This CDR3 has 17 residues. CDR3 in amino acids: CASSSEPGQSSYNEQFF. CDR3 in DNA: TGTGCCAGCAGTTCTGAACCGGGACAGAGCTCCTACAATGAGCAGTTCTTC.

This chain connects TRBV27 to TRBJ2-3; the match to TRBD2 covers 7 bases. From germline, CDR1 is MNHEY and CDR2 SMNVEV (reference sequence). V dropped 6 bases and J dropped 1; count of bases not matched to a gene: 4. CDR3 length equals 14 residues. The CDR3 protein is CASSPAGRTDTQYF. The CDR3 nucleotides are TGTGCCAGCAGCCCAGCGGGGCGCACAGATACGCAGTATTTT.

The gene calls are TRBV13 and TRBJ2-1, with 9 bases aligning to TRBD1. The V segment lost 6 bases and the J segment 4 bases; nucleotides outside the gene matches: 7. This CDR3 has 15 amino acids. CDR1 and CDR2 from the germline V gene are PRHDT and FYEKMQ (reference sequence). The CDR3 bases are TGTGCCAGCAGTCAACAGGGGGCCGGTTACAATGAGCAGTTCTTC. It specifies CASSQQGAGYNEQFF. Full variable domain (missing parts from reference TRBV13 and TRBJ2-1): AAGVIQSPRHLIKEKRETATLKCYPIPRHDTVYWYQQGPGQDPQFLISFYEKMQSDKGSIPDRFSAQQFSDYHSELNMSSLELGDSALYFCASSQQGAGYNEQFFGPGTRLTVL.

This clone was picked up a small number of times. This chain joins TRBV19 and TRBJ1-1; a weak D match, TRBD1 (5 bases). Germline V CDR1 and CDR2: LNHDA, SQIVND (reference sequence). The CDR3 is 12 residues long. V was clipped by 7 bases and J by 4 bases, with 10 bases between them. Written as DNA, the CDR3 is TGTGCCAGTACCCAAGGGGCCACTGAAGCTTTCTTT. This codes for CASTQGATEAFF.

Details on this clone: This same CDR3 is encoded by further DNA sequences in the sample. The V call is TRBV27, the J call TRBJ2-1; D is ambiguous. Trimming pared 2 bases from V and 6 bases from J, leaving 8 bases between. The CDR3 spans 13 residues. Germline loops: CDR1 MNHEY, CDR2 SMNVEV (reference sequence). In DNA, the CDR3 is TGTGCCAGCAGTTTAGGGCAACTCAATGAGCAGTTCTTC. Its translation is CASSLGQLNEQFF.

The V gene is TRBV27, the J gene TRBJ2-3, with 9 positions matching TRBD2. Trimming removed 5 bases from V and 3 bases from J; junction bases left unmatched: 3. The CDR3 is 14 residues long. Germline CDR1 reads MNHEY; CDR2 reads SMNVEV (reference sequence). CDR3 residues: CASSPLAGTDTQYF. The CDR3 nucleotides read TGTGCCAGCAGTCCTCTAGCGGGAACAGATACGCAGTATTTT.

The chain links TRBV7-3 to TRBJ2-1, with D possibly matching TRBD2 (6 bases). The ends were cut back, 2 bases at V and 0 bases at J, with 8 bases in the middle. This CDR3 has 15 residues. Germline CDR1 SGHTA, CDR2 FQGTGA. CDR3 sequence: CASSLGRDSYNEQFF. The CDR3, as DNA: TGTGCCAGCAGCTTAGGGCGGGACTCCTACAATGAGCAGTTCTTC.

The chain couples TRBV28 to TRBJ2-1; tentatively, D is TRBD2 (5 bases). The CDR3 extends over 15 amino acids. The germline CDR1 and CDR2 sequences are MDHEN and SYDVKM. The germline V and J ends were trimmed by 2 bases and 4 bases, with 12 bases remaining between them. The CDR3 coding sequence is TGTGCCAGCAGTTTAACCGTCTCGGGGTACAATGAGCAGTTCTTC. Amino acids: CASSLTVSGYNEQFF.

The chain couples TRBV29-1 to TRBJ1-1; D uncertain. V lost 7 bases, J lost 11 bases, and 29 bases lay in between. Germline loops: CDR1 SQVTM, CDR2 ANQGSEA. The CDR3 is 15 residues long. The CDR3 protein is CSGEGGSHRLRSAFF. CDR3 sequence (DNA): TGCAGCGGAGAGGGAGGGAGCCATAGGTTAAGATCGGCTTTCTTT.

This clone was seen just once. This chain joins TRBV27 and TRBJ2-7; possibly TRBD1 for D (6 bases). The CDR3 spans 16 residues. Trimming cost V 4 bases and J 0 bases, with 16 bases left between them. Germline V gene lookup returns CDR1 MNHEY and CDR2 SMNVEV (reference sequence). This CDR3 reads CASSSRGSLLSYEQYF. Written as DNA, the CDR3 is TGTGCCAGCAGTTCAAGGGGGAGCCTCCTCTCCTACGAGCAGTACTTC.